This is a list of T cell receptor beta chains from one sample in a study of blood T cell repertoires in COVID-19. Method: immunoSEQ multiplex PCR; TCRdb's copy keeps in-frame clones and lacks some. The sample lists roughly 150,000 clones; 80% to 85% were seen once. The sequencing input was peripheral blood. The receptors come from a human donor in a cohort sampled during active COVID-19. The CDR3 runs from the conserved cysteine through the conserved F or W. The D gene is left open where the match is weak. Part of the rows lack a size; the others show once, few, many or a class for expanded clones.

-	TRBV28	TRBJ1-1	-	CASSLRVQAEAFF	TGTGCCAGCAGTTTGCGGGTTCAAGCTGAAGCTTTCTTT
-	TRBV27	TRBJ1-2	-	CASSFSGISNYGYTF	TGTGCCAGCAGTTTCTCAGGTATCTCTAACTATGGCTACACCTTC
-	TRBV28	TRBJ1-5	-	CASSLPGWPQHF	TGTGCCAGCAGTTTGCCGGGTTGGCCCCAGCATTTT
once	TRBV2	TRBJ1-1	-	CASSTQMNTEAFF	TGTGCCAGCAGTACCCAGATGAACACTGAAGCTTTCTTT
many	TRBV5-1	TRBJ1-2	-	CASSGEGADGYTF	TGCGCCAGCAGCGGGGAAGGGGCGGATGGCTACACCTTC
-	TRBV12-3/TRBV12-4	TRBJ2-5	-	CASRLGSRTQYF	TGTGCCAGCAGGCTTGGGTCTAGGACCCAGTACTTC
-	TRBV5-4	TRBJ2-7	-	CASSLRGGPEQYF	TGTGCCAGCAGCTTGCGTGGGGGCCCCGAGCAGTACTTC
-	TRBV19	TRBJ1-2	-	CASSYFRQPSNYGYTF	TGTGCCAGTAGTTACTTCCGACAGCCCTCCAACTATGGCTACACCTTC
-	TRBV6-5	TRBJ1-6	-	CASSYRGRNSPLHF	TGTGCCAGCAGTTACCGAGGGCGGAATTCACCCCTCCACTTT
-	TRBV5-1	TRBJ1-6	-	CASSLVGRGANNSPLHF	TGCGCCAGCAGCTTGGTTGGCAGGGGTGCTAATAATTCACCCCTCCACTTT
few	TRBV7-9	TRBJ1-6	-	CASSLMGLLNSPLHF	TGTGCCAGCAGCTTAATGGGACTTCTTAATTCACCCCTCCACTTT
few	TRBV5-1	TRBJ2-2	TRBD1	CASGKGQSNTGELFF	TGCGCCAGCGGAAAGGGACAGTCGAACACCGGGGAGCTGTTTTTT
-	TRBV14	TRBJ2-7	-	CASSQAVGPGGGEQYF	TGTGCCAGCAGCCAAGCAGTGGGGCCGGGGGGCGGCGAGCAGTACTTC
once	TRBV12-5	TRBJ2-5	TRBD2	CASGLAVRVAGNQETQYF	TGTGCTAGTGGTTTGGCCGTTAGGGTAGCGGGGAACCAAGAGACCCAGTACTTC
-	TRBV7-3	TRBJ1-2	TRBD1	CASSLYQGARGYTF	TGTGCCAGCAGCTTATATCAGGGGGCGCGCGGCTACACCTTC
-	TRBV13	TRBJ1-1	TRBD1	CASSPLGDRGSVAEAFF	TGTGCCAGCAGCCCCCTCGGGGACAGGGGGTCCGTAGCTGAAGCTTTCTTT
few	TRBV5-1	TRBJ1-6	-	CASSNVGQGKNSPLHF	TGCGCCAGCAGCAACGTCGGGCAGGGGAAGAATTCACCCCTCCACTTT